Following are 26 T cell receptor beta chains from one sample sequenced in a study of T cell responses to AZD1222 COVID-19 vaccine. TCRdb's copy holds only in-frame clones and misses some; the assay was immunoSEQ multiplex PCR. The data contain over 75,000 clones, approximately 90% of them singletons. The sequences come from peripheral blood, collected 28 days after the second AZD1222 dose. All receptors derive from an adult who received the AZD1222 COVID-19 vaccine.

V gene TRBV27 combines with J gene TRBJ2-2; 8 bases map to TRBD2. J lost 2 bases, V lost 5 bases, and 10 bases had no gene match. Germline-derived CDR1 and CDR2 are MNHEY and SMNVEV (reference sequence). The CDR3 covers 17 residues. The CDR3 nucleotides read TGTGCCAGCAGTCCCGCAAGCGGGGGCCCAAACACCGGGGAGCTGTTTTTT. Translating gives CASSPASGGPNTGELFF.

The genes are TRBV28 and TRBJ2-4; the D is unclear. The CDR3 length is 11 residues. The germline V gene encodes CDR1 MDHEN and CDR2 SYDVKM. V dropped 2 bases and J dropped 11 bases, with 7 bases sitting between them. This chain's CDR3 is CASSLGRVQYF. DNA of the CDR3: TGTGCCAGCAGTTTAGGACGGGTTCAGTACTTC.

V usage is TRBV5-6 and J usage is TRBJ2-7; D ambiguous. Germline-derived CDR1 and CDR2 are SGHDT and YYEEEE. Trimming cost V 0 bases and J 2 bases, with 9 bases left between them. This CDR3 has 14 residues. In DNA, the CDR3 is TGTGCCAGCAGCTTGGACCCTGAGACCTACGAGCAGTACTTC. It specifies CASSLDPETYEQYF.

The V call is TRBV19, the J call TRBJ1-2; perhaps TRBD1 as D (6 bases). Per germline, CDR1 LNHDA and CDR2 SQIVND (reference sequence). The V end lost 1 base, the J end lost 4 bases, and 13 bases lay between the germline ends. This CDR3 region has 15 residues. CDR3 nucleotide sequence: TGTGCCAGTAGTATAGCTGGGGGCGCTAGCTATGGCTACACCTTC. Its translation is CASSIAGGASYGYTF.

This clone showed up just once. The rearrangement joins TRBV5-1 to TRBJ2-5; TRBD1 matches 9 bases. This CDR3 contains 16 residues. Germline V gene lookup returns CDR1 SGHRS and CDR2 YFSETQ. J lost 5 bases, V lost 7 bases, and 15 bases had no gene match. CDR3 sequence (DNA): TGCGCCAGCCGCCTCCACCTGGGACAGGGCGGGGAGACCCAGTACTTC. Translated, it gives CASRLHLGQGGETQYF.

This chain joins TRBV4-1 and TRBJ1-1; D call uncertain. Deletions cut 1 base from V and 1 base from J, with 13 bases between. CDR1 is MGHRA, CDR2 YSYEKL, per germline. This CDR3 spans 16 amino acids. The CDR3 sequence: CASSQGPRRKNTEAFF. In DNA form, the CDR3 reads TGCGCCAGCAGCCAAGGCCCTCGTCGGAAGAACACTGAAGCTTTCTTT.

This sequence joins TRBV27 and TRBJ2-5; TRBD1 might be the D (6 bases). Germline lookup yields CDR1 MNHEY and CDR2 SMNVEV (reference sequence). V was pared by 5 bases and J by 1 base, with 11 bases between. CDR3 length: 14 amino acids. The CDR3 region has the DNA TGTGCCAGCAGTACCAGGGGCATCCAAGAGACCCAGTACTTC. Translated, it gives CASSTRGIQETQYF.

This chain links TRBV6-9 with TRBJ1-5; 8 nucleotides match TRBD1. The V and J ends lost 4 bases and 0 bases, in that order; junction bases with no gene match: 8. CDR1 is MNHGY, CDR2 SVAAGI, per germline. The CDR3 has 17 residues. The CDR3 bases are TGTGCCAGCAGTTGTAAGGACAGGGAGCGTAGCAATCAGCCCCAGCATTTT. This gives the protein CASSCKDRERSNQPQHF.

This clone was recorded once. This rearrangement joins TRBV27 to TRBJ2-1; D remains unclear. Per the germline V gene, CDR1 is MNHEY and CDR2 is SMNVEV (reference sequence). The CDR3 consists of 16 residues. The ends were cut back, 5 bases at V and 4 bases at J, with 18 bases in the middle. The CDR3 sequence: CASSLSSGYVYNEQFF. The CDR3, as DNA: TGTGCCAGCAGTCTCTCCAGTGGGTACGTGTACAATGAGCAGTTCTTC.

The chain is built from TRBV19 and TRBJ2-7; the D is unclear. This CDR3 region has 10 residues. CDR1 and CDR2 (germline): LNHDA, SQIVND (reference sequence). The V end lost 11 bases, the J end lost 5 bases, and 10 bases lay between the germline ends. Here the CDR3 reads CAGSRNEQYF. The CDR3 DNA reads as TGTGCCGGCAGCCGCAACGAGCAGTACTTC.

The chain joins TRBV7-9 to TRBJ1-1, with D unresolved. This CDR3 comprises 14 residues. Trimming removed 1 base at V and 8 bases at J, with 14 bases between. The germline V gene has CDR1 SEHNR and CDR2 FQNEAQ (reference sequence). The CDR3, as DNA: TGTGCCAGCAGCTTAGAACACCCAGGTGGGGAAGCTTTCTTT. Translated, it gives CASSLEHPGGEAFF.

This sequence joins TRBV7-2 and TRBJ1-2, with D hard to call. V was shortened by 1 base and J by 8 bases, with 8 bases between the two germline ends. CDR1 SGHTA and CDR2 FQGNSA come from the germline V gene. The CDR3 contains 12 residues. The CDR3 is CASSLVRVGYTF. The CDR3 region has the DNA TGTGCCAGCAGCTTAGTAAGGGTCGGCTACACCTTC. Drawing the rest from reference TRBV7-2 and TRBJ1-2, the complete variable domain is GAGVSQSPSNKVTEKGKDVELRCDPISGHTALYWYRQSLGQGLEFLIYFQGNSAPDKSGLPSDRFSAERTGGSVSTLTIQRTQQEDSAVYLCASSLVRVGYTFGSGTRLTVV.

In DNA form, the CDR3 reads TGCGCCAGCAGCTCCCATGGGACAGCTATGAACACTGAAGCTTTCTTT. This codes for CASSSHGTAMNTEAFF. V and J are TRBV5-1 and TRBJ1-1, with 7 bases aligning to TRBD1. This CDR3 spans 16 amino acids. Germline assignment: CDR1 SGHRS and CDR2 YFSETQ. Germline trimming cut 3 bases from V and 0 bases from J; bases unmatched to any gene: 8.

The CDR3 sequence: CASSLTGTLGNTIYF. CDR3 bases: TGTGCCAGCAGCTTAACCGGGACGCTCGGAAACACCATATATTTT. The V and J genes are TRBV11-1 and TRBJ1-3; maybe TRBD1 (5 bases). V dropped 2 bases and J dropped 4 bases, with 12 bases sitting between them. This CDR3 spans 15 amino acids. Per the germline V gene, CDR1 is SGHAT and CDR2 is FQDESV (reference sequence).

The V and J genes are TRBV6-2 or TRBV6-3 and TRBJ2-7, with 12 bases that match TRBD1. Germline values: CDR1 MNHEY, CDR2 SVGEGT. The V segment lost 6 bases and the J segment 6 bases; nucleotides outside the gene matches: 12. This CDR3 is 16 amino acids long. The CDR3 bases are TGTGCCAGCAGCCGCTCCGGGACAGGGGGCGCGTCCGAGCAGTACTTC. Translated: CASSRSGTGGASEQYF.

This sequence joins TRBV10-3 and TRBJ1-5; TRBD1 agrees at 9 bases. Trimming took 11 bases from V and 7 from J; bases not matched to a gene: 9. Germline CDR1 ENHRY, CDR2 SYGVKD. The CDR3 contains 13 residues. The CDR3 region is CAVGQGWDQPQHF. The CDR3 DNA sequence: TGTGCCGTCGGACAGGGGTGGGACCAGCCCCAGCATTTT.

The rearrangement links TRBV7-8 to TRBJ1-5; 9 positions match TRBD1. The CDR3 is 16 residues long. With V trimmed by 4 bases and J by 7 bases, 11 bases remained unmatched. Germline CDR1 SGHVS, CDR2 FQNEAQ. This CDR3 reads CASSSQGQGLGQPQHF. CDR3 nucleotides: TGTGCCAGCAGCTCCCAAGGACAGGGGCTCGGACAGCCCCAGCATTTT.

This rearrangement joins TRBV7-2 to TRBJ2-1; no clear D gene. Trimming took off 2 bases at V and 8 bases at J, with 16 bases between the two ends. Germline V gene data show CDR1 as SGHTA and CDR2 as FQGNSA. The CDR3 totals 15 residues. CDR3 residues: CASSLSVRATDEQFF. The CDR3 DNA follows: TGTGCCAGCAGCTTAAGTGTTAGAGCTACGGATGAGCAGTTCTTC.

The V call is TRBV27, the J call TRBJ1-2; 7 nucleotides match TRBD1. The CDR3 sequence is 16 residues long. Germline CDR1 MNHEY, CDR2 SMNVEV (reference sequence). V lost 0 bases, J lost 6 bases, and 10 bases stayed unmatched. CDR3 region: CASSLSRGGSLHGYTF. CDR3 DNA sequence: TGTGCCAGCAGTTTATCCAGGGGGGGGTCCCTTCATGGCTACACCTTC.

The chain links TRBV30 to TRBJ1-6, with D unresolved. The CDR3 loop spans 14 amino acids. The V and J ends lost 3 bases and 3 bases respectively, with 9 bases between them. Germline lookup yields CDR1 GTSNPN and CDR2 SVGIG (reference sequence). CDR3 amino acids: CAWSAQSYNSPLHF. The CDR3 DNA is TGTGCCTGGAGCGCACAGAGCTATAATTCACCCCTCCACTTT. Full variable domain (remainder filled in from reference TRBV30 and TRBJ1-6): SQTIHQWPATLVQPVGSPLSLECTVEGTSNPNLYWYRQAAGRGLQLLFYSVGIGQISSEVPQNLSASRPQDRQFILSSKKLLLSDSGFYLCAWSAQSYNSPLHFGNGTRLTVT.

In this sample, this clone turned up once. The rearrangement joins TRBV2 to TRBJ1-1, with 8 nucleotides matching TRBD1. CDR3 length: 13 amino acids. The junction had 6 bases not matched to a gene; V was cut back by 5 bases and J by 7 bases. CDR1 is SNHLY, CDR2 FYNNEI, per germline. The CDR3 spells CASSYQGAIEAFF. DNA of the CDR3: TGTGCCAGCAGTTATCAGGGGGCGATTGAAGCTTTCTTT.

The chain joins TRBV3-1 (or the pseudogene TRBV3-2) to TRBJ2-5, with no clear D. CDR3 length: 13 amino acids. Germline V lookup: CDR1 LGHDT, CDR2 YNNKEL (reference sequence). Trimming pared 7 bases from V and 3 bases from J, leaving 12 bases between. The CDR3 loop is CASNGPVKETQYF. In DNA form, the CDR3 reads TGTGCCAGCAACGGGCCAGTGAAAGAGACCCAGTACTTC.

The chain uses TRBV29-1 and TRBJ1-3, with D tentatively TRBD1 (5 bases). Germline assignment: CDR1 SQVTM and CDR2 ANQGSEA. V was pared by 3 bases and J by 0 bases, with 12 bases between. This CDR3 has 15 residues. The DNA for the CDR3 is TGCAGCGTTGATGGGGGGGATTACTCTGGAAACACCATATATTTT. This encodes CSVDGGDYSGNTIYF.

This clone has more than one count but fewer than ten. The chain carries TRBV3-1 (or the pseudogene TRBV3-2) and TRBJ1-6; TRBD1 is a possible D gene (5 bases). The CDR3 contains 19 residues. Trimming shortened V by 4 bases and J by 0 bases, and 19 bases separated the two germline ends. Germline loops: CDR1 LGHDT, CDR2 YNNKEL (reference sequence). This chain's CDR3 is CASSPPAGTQSSYNSPLHF. The CDR3 DNA reads TGTGCCAGCAGCCCTCCGGCCGGGACCCAGAGCTCCTATAATTCACCCCTCCACTTT.

The J gene is TRBJ1-2, the V gene TRBV7-3, with 7 bases lining up with TRBD1. CDR3 length equals 15 residues. Germline V lookup: CDR1 SGHTA, CDR2 FQGTGA. V lost 4 bases and J lost 0; bases outside the gene matches: 5. CDR3 protein: CASSSLGQTNYGYTF. The CDR3 DNA reads as TGTGCCAGCAGCTCTCTGGGACAGACTAACTATGGCTACACCTTC. Filled out from reference TRBV7-3 and TRBJ1-2, the complete variable domain reads GAGVSQTPSNKVTEKGKYVELRCDPISGHTALYWYRQSLGQGPEFLIYFQGTGAADDSGLPNDRFFAVRPEGSVSTLKIQRTERGDSAVYLCASSSLGQTNYGYTFGSGTRLTVV.

The V call is TRBV29-1, the J call TRBJ1-3; 9 nucleotides align to TRBD1. This CDR3 contains 16 residues. V dropped 7 bases and J dropped 0; count of bases not matched to a gene: 10. Germline V gene data show CDR1 as SQVTM and CDR2 as ANQGSEA. Here the CDR3 DNA reads TGCAGCGCCCAAGGCGGGACAGGGAGCTCTGGAAACACCATATATTTT. Translating it yields CSAQGGTGSSGNTIYF. Based on the CDR3 plus reference TRBV29-1 and TRBJ1-3, the full variable domain is SAVISQKPSRDICQRGTSLTIQCQVDSQVTMMFWYRQQPGQSLTLIATANQGSEATYESGFVIDKFPISRPNLTFSTLTVSNMSPEDSSIYLCSAQGGTGSSGNTIYFGEGSWLTVV.